This T cell receptor beta chain was profiled in a study of CD8 T cells in ankylosing spondylitis. TCRdb processed the 5' RACE reads anew with MiXCR; each CDR3 protein has one entry. The sample holds about 31,000 distinct CDR3 sequences, 5.5% to 8% seen once. CDR3 length: 14 residues. V lost 3 bases and J lost 9; bases outside the gene matches: 5. In germline, CDR1 is MDHEN, CDR2 SYDVKM. Notes on the study in general: There was a TCR beta motif, made of 7 to 9 highly homologous variants, that appeared characteristic of ankylosing spondylitis blood. Matched ankylosing spondylitis synovial fluid reportedly showed significant enrichment of disease-linked clones.

Note on this clonotype: Its antigen remains unidentified.

Specimen: blood, either unsorted or a sorted T cell fraction (not recorded which). The V and J genes are TRBV28 and TRBJ2-1, with 10 bases that match TRBD2. The source of this sequence is a male donor with ankylosing spondylitis or in good health (not recorded which). Written as DNA, the CDR3 is TGTGCCAGCAGTTTTAGCGGGAGGATGGCTGAGCAGTTCTTC. Its protein product is CASSFSGRMAEQFF.